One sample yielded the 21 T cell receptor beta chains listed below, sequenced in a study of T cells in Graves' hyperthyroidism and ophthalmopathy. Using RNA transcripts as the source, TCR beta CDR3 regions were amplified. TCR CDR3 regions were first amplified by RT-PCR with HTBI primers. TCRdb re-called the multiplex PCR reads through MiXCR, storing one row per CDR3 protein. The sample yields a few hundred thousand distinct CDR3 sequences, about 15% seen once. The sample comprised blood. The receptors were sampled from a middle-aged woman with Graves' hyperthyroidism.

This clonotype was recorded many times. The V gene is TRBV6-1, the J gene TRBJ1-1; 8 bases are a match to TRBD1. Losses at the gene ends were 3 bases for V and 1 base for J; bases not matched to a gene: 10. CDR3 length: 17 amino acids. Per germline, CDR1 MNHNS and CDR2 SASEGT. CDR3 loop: CASSDRGLKIENTEAFF. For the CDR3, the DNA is TGTGCCAGCAGTGACAGGGGGCTTAAGATTGAGAACACTGAAGCTTTCTTT.

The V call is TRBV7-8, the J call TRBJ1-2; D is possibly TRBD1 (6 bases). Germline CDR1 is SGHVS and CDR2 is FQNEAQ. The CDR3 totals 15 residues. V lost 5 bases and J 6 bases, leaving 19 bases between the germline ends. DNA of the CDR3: TGTGCCAGCAGCCACAGGGAGGGAACGACAAATGGCTACACCTTC. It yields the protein CASSHREGTTNGYTF.

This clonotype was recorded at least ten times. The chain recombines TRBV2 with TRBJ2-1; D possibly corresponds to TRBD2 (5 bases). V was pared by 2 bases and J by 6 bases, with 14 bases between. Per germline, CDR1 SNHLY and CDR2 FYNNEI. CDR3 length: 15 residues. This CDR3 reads CASSESSGDPNEQFF. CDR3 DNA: TGTGCCAGCAGTGAATCGAGCGGAGACCCCAATGAGCAGTTCTTC. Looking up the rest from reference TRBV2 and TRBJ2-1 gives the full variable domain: EPEVTQTPSHQVTQMGQEVILRCVPISNHLYFYWYRQILGQKVEFLVSFYNNEISEKSEIFDDQFSVERPDGSNFTLKIRSTKLEDSAMYFCASSESSGDPNEQFFGPGTRLTVL.

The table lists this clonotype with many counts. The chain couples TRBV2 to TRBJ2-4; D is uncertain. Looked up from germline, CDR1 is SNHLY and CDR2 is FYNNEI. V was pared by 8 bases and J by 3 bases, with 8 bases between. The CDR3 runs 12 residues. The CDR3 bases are TGTGCCAGCCAGTTCGACAAAAACATTCAGTACTTC. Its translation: CASQFDKNIQYF.

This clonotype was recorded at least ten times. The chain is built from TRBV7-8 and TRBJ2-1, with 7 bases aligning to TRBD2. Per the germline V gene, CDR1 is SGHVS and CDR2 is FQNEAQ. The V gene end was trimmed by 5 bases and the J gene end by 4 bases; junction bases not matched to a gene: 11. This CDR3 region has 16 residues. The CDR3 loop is CASSPRSSGYYNEQFF. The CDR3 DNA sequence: TGTGCCAGCAGCCCACGCTCTAGCGGCTATTACAATGAGCAGTTCTTC.

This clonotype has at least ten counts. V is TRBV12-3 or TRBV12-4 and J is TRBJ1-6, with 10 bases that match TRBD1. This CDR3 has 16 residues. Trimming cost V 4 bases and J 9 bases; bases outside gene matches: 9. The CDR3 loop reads CASSSGTGVLGSPLHF. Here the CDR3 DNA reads TGTGCCAGCAGTTCCGGGACAGGGGTCTTGGGTTCACCCCTCCACTTT.

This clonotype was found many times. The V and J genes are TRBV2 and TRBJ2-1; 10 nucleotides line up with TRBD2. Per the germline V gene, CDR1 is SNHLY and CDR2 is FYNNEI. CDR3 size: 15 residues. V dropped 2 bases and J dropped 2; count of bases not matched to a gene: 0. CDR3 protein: CASSELAGAYNEQFF. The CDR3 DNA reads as TGTGCCAGCAGTGAACTAGCGGGAGCCTACAATGAGCAGTTCTTC.

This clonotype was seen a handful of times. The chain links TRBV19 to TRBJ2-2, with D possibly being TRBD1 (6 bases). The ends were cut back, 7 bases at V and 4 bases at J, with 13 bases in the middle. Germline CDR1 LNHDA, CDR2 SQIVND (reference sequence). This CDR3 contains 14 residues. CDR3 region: CASTRTETTGELFF. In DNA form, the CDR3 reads TGTGCCAGTACCCGGACAGAGACCACCGGGGAGCTGTTTTTT.

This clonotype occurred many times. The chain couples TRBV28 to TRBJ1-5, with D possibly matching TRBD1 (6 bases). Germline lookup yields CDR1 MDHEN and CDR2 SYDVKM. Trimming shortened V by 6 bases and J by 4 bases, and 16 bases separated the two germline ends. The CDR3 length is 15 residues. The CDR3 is CASSPLLGTNQPQHF. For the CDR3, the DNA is TGTGCCAGCAGCCCTCTTTTGGGGACAAATCAGCCCCAGCATTTT.

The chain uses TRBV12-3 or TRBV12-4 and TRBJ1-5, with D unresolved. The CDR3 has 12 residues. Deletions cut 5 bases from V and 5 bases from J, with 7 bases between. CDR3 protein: CASSDSYQPQHF. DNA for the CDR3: TGTGCCAGCAGTGACTCCTATCAGCCCCAGCATTTT.

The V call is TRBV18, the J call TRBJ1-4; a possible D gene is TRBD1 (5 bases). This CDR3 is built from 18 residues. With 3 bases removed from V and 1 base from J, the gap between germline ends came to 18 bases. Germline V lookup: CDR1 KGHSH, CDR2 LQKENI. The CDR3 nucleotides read TGTGCCAGCTCACCTCCCGTGGGGCGAACGAAAACTAATGAAAAACTGTTTTTT. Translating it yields CASSPPVGRTKTNEKLFF.

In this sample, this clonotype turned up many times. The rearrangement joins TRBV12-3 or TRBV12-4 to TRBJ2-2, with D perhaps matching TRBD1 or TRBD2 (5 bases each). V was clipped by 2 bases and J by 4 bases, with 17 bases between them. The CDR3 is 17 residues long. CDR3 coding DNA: TGTGCCAGCAGTTTAAGGGCCCTGGGGGAGAGCACCGGGGAGCTGTTTTTT. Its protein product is CASSLRALGESTGELFF.

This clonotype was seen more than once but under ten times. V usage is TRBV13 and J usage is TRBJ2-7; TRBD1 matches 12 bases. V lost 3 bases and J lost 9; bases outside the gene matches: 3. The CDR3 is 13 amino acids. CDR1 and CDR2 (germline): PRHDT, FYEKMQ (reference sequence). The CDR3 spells CASSLGQGARQYF. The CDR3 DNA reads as TGTGCCAGCAGCTTGGGACAGGGGGCTCGGCAGTACTTC.

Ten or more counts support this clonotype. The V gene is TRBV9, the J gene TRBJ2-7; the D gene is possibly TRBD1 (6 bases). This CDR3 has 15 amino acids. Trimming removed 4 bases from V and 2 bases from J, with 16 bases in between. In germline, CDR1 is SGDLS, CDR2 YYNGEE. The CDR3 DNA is TGTGCCAGCAGCCCACGCCAGGACAGACCCTACGAGCAGTACTTC. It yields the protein CASSPRQDRPYEQYF.

The CDR3 here is CASSQGSGGARNGYTF. The CDR3 DNA reads as TGCGCCAGCAGCCAAGGTAGTGGGGGGGCGCGGAATGGCTACACCTTC. The chain recombines TRBV4-1 with TRBJ1-2; the D gene is possibly TRBD1 (6 bases). The germline V gene encodes CDR1 MGHRA and CDR2 YSYEKL. This CDR3 is built from 16 residues. V lost 1 base, J lost 6 bases, and 18 bases lay in between.

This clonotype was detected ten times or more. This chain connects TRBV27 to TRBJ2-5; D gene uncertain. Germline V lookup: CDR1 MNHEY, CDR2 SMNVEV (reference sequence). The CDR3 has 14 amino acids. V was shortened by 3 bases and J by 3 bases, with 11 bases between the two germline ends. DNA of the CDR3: TGTGCCAGCAGTTTCAACGGCTGGGAAGAGACCCAGTACTTC. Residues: CASSFNGWEETQYF.

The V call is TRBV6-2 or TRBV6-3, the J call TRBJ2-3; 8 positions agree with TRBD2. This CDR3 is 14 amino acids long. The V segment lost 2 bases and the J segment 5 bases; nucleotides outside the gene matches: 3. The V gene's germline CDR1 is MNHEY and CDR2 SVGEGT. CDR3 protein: CASSYGAGGDTQYF. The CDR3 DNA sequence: TGTGCCAGCAGTTACGGGGCGGGGGGAGATACGCAGTATTTT.

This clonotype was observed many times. CDR3 in amino acids: CGVRVHQETQYF. CDR3 in DNA: TGTGGGGTCCGGGTACATCAAGAGACCCAGTACTTC. This chain uses TRBV6-1 with TRBJ2-5, with unresolved D. This CDR3 contains 12 residues. Germline values: CDR1 MNHNS, CDR2 SASEGT.

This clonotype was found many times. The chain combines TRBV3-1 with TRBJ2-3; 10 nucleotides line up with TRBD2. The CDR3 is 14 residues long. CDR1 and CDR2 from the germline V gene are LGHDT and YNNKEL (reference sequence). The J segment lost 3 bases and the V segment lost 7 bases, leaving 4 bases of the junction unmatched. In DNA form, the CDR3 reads TGTGCCAGCACTAGCGGGAGACGAACAGATACGCAGTATTTT. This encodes CASTSGRRTDTQYF.

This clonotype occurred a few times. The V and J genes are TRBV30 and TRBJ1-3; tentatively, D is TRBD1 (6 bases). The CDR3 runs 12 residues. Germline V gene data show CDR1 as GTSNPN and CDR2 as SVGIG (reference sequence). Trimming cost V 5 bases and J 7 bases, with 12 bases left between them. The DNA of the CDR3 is TGTGCCTGGTCCAAGGGGGGGAACACCATATATTTT. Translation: CAWSKGGNTIYF.

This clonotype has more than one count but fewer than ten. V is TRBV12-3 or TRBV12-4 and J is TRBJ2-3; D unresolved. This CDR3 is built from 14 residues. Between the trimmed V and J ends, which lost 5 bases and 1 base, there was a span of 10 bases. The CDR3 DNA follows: TGTGCCAGCAGTCCGCTTGAGGGCACAGATACGCAGTATTTT. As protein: CASSPLEGTDTQYF.